This TCR beta chain derives from a study of cytomegalovirus exposure and HLA in healthy donors. The PCR contained 60 Vbeta and 13 Jbeta primers. Only in-frame clones appear in the TCRdb table, and some are missing; sequencing was by immunoSEQ multiplex PCR. The sample carries 150,000 or so clones, around four fifths recorded once. Sampled while nominally healthy, donors likely had unrecorded immune exposures. Remarks on this clone: Its antigen is as yet unknown.

V was clipped by 2 bases and J by 0 bases, with 14 bases between them. The CDR3 is made up of 17 amino acids. Germline V lookup: CDR1 SGHRS, CDR2 YFSETQ. Findings and caveats of the study: Indistinguishable V segments such as TRBV6-2 and TRBV6-3 were excluded.

The sample consisted of PBMCs. This sequence was found in a woman aged 25 to 39 in good health and CMV-seronegative. This sequence joins TRBV5-1 and TRBJ1-4; D is undetermined. CDR3 in amino acids: CASSFGMSGATNEKLFF. DNA of the CDR3: TGCGCCAGCAGCTTCGGAATGTCGGGTGCAACTAATGAAAAACTGTTTTTT. Using reference TRBV5-1 and TRBJ1-4 for the parts outside the CDR3, the full variable domain is KAGVTQTPRYLIKTRGQQVTLSCSPISGHRSVSWYQQTPGQGLQFLFEYFSETQRNKGNFPGRFSGRQFSNSRSEMNVSTLELGDSALYLCASSFGMSGATNEKLFFGSGTQLSVL.